The text below deals with one T cell receptor (beta chain). Its antigen is not known. V was clipped by 1 base and J by 3 bases, with 8 bases between them. The CDR3 covers 14 residues. Germline-derived CDR1 and CDR2 are SGHDT and YYEEEE. The data belong to a study of OX40 agonist ivuxolimab in advanced cancers. As for the study in general: Three individuals attained partial responses, comprising one hepatocellular carcinoma case and two cutaneous melanoma cases. Study results and limitations: Partial responders receiving 0.1-3.0 mg/kg showed among the lowest clonal expansion.

This table comes from immunoSEQ multiplex PCR, and its TCRdb copy is limited to in-frame clones, with some not included. In the table there are about 80,000 clones, about 94% of which are singletons. The TCR originated in an adult with an advanced solid tumor such as melanoma, head and neck, liver or kidney cancer. The chain employs TRBV5-6 and TRBJ1-5; D ambiguous. This specimen consisted of CD4+ or CD8+ T cells sorted from blood, obtained in a trial of the OX40 agonist ivuxolimab. The DNA for the CDR3 is TGTGCCAGCAGCTTGAGGAGGGCCAATCAGCCCCAGCATTTT. Translated, it gives CASSLRRANQPQHF.